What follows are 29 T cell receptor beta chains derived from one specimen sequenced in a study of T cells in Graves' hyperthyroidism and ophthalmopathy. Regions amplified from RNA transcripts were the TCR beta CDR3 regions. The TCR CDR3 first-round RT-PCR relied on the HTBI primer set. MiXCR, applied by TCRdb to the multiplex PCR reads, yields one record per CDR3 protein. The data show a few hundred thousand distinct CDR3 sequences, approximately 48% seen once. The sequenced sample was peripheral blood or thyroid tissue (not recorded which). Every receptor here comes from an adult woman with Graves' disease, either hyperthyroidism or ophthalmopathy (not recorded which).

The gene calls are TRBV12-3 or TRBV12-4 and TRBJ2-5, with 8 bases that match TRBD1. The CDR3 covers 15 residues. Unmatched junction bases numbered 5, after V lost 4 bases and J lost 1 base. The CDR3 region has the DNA TGTGCCAGCAGTTACTCCGGGACAGGCCAAGAGACCCAGTACTTC. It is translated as CASSYSGTGQETQYF.

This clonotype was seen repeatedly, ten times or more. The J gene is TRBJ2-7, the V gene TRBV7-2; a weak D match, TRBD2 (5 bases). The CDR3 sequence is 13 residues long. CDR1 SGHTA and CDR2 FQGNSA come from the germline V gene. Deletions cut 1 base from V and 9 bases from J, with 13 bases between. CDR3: CASSLVLDSGQYF. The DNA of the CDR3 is TGTGCCAGCAGCTTAGTACTAGACTCGGGGCAGTACTTC.

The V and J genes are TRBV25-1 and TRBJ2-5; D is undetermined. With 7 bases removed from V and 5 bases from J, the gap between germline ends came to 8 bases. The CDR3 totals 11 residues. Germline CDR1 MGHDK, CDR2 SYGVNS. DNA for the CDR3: TGTGCCAGCACTGCAGCGGAGACCCAGTACTTC. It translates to CASTAAETQYF.

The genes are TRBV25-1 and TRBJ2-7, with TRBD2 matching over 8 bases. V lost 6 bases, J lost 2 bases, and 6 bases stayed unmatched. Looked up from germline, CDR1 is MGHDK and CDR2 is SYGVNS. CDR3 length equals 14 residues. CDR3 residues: CASRGSGATYEQYF. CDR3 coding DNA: TGTGCCAGCAGGGGTAGCGGGGCGACCTACGAGCAGTACTTC.

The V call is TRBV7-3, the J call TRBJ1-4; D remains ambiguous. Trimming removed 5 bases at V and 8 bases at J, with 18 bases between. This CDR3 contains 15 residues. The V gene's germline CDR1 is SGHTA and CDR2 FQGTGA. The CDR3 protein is CASSLGPGIGEKLFF. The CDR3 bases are TGTGCCAGCAGCCTAGGTCCTGGTATCGGAGAAAAACTGTTTTTT.

The CDR3 bases are TGCAGTGCTAGAGATCAGGGGAGGAACACTTCCGGGGACGATGGCTACACCTTC. Protein sequence: CSARDQGRNTSGDDGYTF. This rearrangement joins TRBV20-1 to TRBJ1-2; a weak D match, TRBD1 (6 bases). The CDR3 has 18 amino acids. CDR1 DFQATT and CDR2 SNEGSKA come from the germline V gene (reference sequence). V gave up 0 bases and J gave up 6 bases, with 26 bases separating them.

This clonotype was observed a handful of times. This CDR3 reads CASSPRDGYTGELFF. In DNA form, the CDR3 reads TGTGCCAGCAGTCCCAGGGACGGCTACACCGGGGAGCTGTTTTTT. V and J are TRBV12-3 or TRBV12-4 and TRBJ2-2, with D perhaps TRBD1 or TRBD2 (5 bases each). The CDR3 consists of 15 residues. Trimming pared 5 bases from V and 3 bases from J, leaving 13 bases between.

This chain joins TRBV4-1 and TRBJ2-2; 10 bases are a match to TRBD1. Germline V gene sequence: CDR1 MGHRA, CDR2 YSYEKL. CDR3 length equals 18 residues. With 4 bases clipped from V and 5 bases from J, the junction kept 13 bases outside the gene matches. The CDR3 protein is CASSPRMTGGAVTGELFF. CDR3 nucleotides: TGCGCCAGCAGCCCCCGAATGACAGGGGGCGCAGTAACCGGGGAGCTGTTTTTT.

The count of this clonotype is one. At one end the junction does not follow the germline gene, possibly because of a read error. The CDR3 sequence is CSVEESGANVLTF. In DNA, the CDR3 is TGCAGCGTGGAAGAATCCGGGGCCAACGTCCTGACTTTC. The chain couples TRBV29-1 to TRBJ2-6, with no clear D. Per germline, CDR1 SQVTM and CDR2 ANQGSEA. There are 13 residues in the CDR3.

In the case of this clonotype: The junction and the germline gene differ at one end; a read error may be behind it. The CDR3 loop reads CACSAPPLADSGAQYF. The DNA of the CDR3 is TGTGCCTGCAGTGCCCCCCCGTTAGCTGACTCGGGGGCCCAGTACTTC. The rearrangement uses TRBV25-1 and TRBJ2-5; the D gene is possibly TRBD2 (6 bases). The CDR3 totals 16 residues. The V gene's germline CDR1 is MGHDK and CDR2 SYGVNS.

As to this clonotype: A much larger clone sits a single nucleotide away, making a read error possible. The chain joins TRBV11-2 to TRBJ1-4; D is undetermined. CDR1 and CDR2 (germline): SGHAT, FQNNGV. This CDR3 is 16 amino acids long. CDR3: CASSLTGIRADEELFF. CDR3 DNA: TGTGCCAGCAGCTTGACCGGGATCCGGGCCGATGAAGAACTGTTTTTT.

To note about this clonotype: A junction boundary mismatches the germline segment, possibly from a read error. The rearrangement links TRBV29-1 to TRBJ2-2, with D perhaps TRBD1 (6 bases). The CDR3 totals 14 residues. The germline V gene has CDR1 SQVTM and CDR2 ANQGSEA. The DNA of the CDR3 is TGCAGCGTTATTGTGCAGGGGAACACTGGGGAGCTGTTTTTT. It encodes CSVIVQGNTGELFF.

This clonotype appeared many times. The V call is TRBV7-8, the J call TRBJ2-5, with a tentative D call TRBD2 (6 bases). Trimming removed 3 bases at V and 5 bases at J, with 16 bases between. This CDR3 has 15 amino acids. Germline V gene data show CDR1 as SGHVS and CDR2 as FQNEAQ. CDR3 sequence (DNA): TGTGCCAGCAGCTTTGGCCCGGGGGTACAGGAGACCCAGTACTTC. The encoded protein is CASSFGPGVQETQYF.

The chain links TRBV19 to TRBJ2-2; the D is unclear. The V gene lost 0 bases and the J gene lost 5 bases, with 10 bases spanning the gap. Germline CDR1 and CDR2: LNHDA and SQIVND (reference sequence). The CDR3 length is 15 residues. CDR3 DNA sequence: TGTGCCAGTAGTATAGATGAGGCAGCAACCGGGGAGCTGTTTTTT. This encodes CASSIDEAATGELFF. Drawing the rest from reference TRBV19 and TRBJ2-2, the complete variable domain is DGGITQSPKYLFRKEGQNVTLSCEQNLNHDAMYWYRQDPGQGLRLIYYSQIVNDFQKGDIAEGYSVSREKKESFPLTVTSAQKNPTAFYLCASSIDEAATGELFFGEGSRLTVL.

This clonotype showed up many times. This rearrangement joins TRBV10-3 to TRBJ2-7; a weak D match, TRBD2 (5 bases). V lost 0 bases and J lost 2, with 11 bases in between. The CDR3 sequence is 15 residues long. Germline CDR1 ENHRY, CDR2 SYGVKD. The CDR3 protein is CAISESLRRTYEQYF. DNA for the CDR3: TGTGCCATCAGTGAGTCCTTGCGGAGGACCTACGAGCAGTACTTC.

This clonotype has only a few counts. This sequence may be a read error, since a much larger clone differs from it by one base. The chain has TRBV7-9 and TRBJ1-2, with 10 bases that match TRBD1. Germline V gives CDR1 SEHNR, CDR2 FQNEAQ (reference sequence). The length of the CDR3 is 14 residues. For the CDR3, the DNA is TGTGCCGGCAGCTTTAGGGACAGGGGAATTGGCTACACCTTC. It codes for CAGSFRDRGIGYTF.

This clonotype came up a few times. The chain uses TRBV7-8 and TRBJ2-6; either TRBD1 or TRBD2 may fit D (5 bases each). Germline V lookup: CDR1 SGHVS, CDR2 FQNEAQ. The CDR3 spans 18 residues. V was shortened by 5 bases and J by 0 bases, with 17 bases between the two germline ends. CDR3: CASSPGTATFSGANVLTF. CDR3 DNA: TGTGCCAGCAGCCCTGGGACGGCTACCTTCTCTGGGGCCAACGTCCTGACTTTC.

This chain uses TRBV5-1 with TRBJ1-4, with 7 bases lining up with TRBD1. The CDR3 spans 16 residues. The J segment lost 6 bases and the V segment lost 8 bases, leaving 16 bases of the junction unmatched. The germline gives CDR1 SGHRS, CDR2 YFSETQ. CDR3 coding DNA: TGCGCCAGTAACAGGGGAGGATTCGGTGGTGATGAAAAACTGTTTTTT. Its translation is CASNRGGFGGDEKLFF.

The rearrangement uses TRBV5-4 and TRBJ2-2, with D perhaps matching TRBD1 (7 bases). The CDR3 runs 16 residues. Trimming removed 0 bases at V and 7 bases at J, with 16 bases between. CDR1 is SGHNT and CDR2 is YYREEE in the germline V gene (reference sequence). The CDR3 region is CASSLAGGLRIGELFF. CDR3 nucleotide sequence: TGTGCCAGCAGCTTGGCAGGGGGACTTCGAATCGGGGAGCTGTTTTTT.

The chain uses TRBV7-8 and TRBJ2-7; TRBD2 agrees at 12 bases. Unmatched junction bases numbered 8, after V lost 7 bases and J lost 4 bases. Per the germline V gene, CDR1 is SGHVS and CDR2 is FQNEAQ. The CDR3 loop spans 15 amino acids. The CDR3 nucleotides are TGTGCCAGCAACCTTCTAGCGGGAGGGCCTTACGAGCAGTACTTC. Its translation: CASNLLAGGPYEQYF.

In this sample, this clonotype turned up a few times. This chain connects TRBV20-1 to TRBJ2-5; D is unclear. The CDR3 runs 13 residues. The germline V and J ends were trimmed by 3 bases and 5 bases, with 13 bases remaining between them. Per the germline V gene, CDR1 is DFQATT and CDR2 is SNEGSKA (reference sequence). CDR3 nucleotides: TGCAGTGCTAGGGTATTGAGTTGGGAGACCCAGTACTTC. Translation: CSARVLSWETQYF.

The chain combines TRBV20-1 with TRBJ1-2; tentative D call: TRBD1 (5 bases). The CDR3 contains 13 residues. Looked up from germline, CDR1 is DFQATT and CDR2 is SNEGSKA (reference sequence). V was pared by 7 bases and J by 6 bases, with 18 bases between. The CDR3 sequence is CSVLTNQGHGYTF. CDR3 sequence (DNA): TGCAGTGTTCTGACGAATCAGGGTCATGGCTACACCTTC.

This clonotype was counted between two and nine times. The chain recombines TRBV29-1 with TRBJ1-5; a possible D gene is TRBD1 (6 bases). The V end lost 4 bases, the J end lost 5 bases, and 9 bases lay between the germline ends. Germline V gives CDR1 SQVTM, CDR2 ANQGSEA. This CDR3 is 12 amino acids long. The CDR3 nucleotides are TGCAGCGTTGGACAGGAGGATCAGCCCCAGCATTTT. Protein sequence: CSVGQEDQPQHF.

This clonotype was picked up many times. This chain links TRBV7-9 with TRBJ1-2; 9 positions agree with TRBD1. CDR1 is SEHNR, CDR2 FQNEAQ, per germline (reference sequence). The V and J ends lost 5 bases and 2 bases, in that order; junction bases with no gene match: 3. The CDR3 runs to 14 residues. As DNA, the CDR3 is TGTGCCAGCAGCGCGACAGGGGGAAACTATGGCTACACCTTC. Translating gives CASSATGGNYGYTF.

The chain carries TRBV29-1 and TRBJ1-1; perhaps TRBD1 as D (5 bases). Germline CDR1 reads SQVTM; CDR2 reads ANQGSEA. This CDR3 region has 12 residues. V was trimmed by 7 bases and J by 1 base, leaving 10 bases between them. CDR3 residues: CSAGTENTEAFF. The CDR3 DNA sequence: TGCAGCGCCGGGACTGAGAACACTGAAGCTTTCTTT. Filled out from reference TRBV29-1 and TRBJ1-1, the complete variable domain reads SAVISQKPSRDICQRGTSLTIQCQVDSQVTMMFWYRQQPGQSLTLIATANQGSEATYESGFVIDKFPISRPNLTFSTLTVSNMSPEDSSIYLCSAGTENTEAFFGQGTRLTVV.

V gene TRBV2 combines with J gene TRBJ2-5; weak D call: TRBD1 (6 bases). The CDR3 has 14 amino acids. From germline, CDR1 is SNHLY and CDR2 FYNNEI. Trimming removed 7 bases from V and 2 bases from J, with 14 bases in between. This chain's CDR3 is CASKPRGGQETQYF. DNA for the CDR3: TGTGCCAGCAAGCCGCGAGGGGGACAAGAGACCCAGTACTTC.

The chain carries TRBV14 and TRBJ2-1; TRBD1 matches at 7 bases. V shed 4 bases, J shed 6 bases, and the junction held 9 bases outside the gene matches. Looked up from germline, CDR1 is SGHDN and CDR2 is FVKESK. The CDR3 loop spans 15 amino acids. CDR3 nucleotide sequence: TGTGCCAGCAGCCTGCCGACAGGGTGGTCCAATGAGCAGTTCTTC. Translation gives CASSLPTGWSNEQFF.

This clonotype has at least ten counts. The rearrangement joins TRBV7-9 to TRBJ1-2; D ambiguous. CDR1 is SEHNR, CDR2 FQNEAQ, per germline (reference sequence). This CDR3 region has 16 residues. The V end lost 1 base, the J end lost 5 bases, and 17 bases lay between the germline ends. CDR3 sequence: CASSLEFGQNPYGYTF. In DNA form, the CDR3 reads TGTGCCAGCAGCTTAGAATTTGGCCAGAACCCATATGGCTACACCTTC.

This CDR3 reads CASSQIGNTIYF. CDR3 DNA sequence: TGTGCCAGCAGCCAAATTGGAAACACCATATATTTT. V and J are TRBV4-2 and TRBJ1-3; D not certain. The CDR3 has 12 amino acids. Trimming cost V 2 bases and J 3 bases, with 2 bases left between them. Germline CDR1 reads LGHNA; CDR2 reads YNFKEQ.